A selection of T cell receptor beta chains follows, all from one sample in a study of cytomegalovirus exposure and HLA in healthy donors. Libraries were prepared by immunoSEQ multiplex PCR; TCRdb keeps only in-frame clonotypes and omits some of them. The profile shows roughly 150,000 clones, approximately 80% of them singletons. Sequencing was carried out using PBMCs. These receptors all come from a woman in her thirties or forties in good health and CMV-seronegative. The CDR3 runs from the conserved cysteine through the conserved F or W. The order of the fields is clone size, D gene, J gene, V gene, CDR3 DNA, CDR3 protein. D genes are given only for firm matches. Rows give clone size only sometimes, using once, few, many, or a class for an expanded clone.

clone_size: few; d_call: TRBD1; j_call: TRBJ2-3; v_call: TRBV27; cdr3_nt: TGTGCCAGCAGCTACACCTCCCCCCGAGGGACAGACACAGATACGCAGTATTTT; cdr3_aa: CASSYTSPRGTDTDTQYF
clone_size: -; d_call: -; j_call: TRBJ1-5; v_call: TRBV30; cdr3_nt: TGTGCCTGGAGTGGACTGAATAGCAATCAGCCCCAGCATTTT; cdr3_aa: CAWSGLNSNQPQHF
clone_size: -; d_call: -; j_call: TRBJ2-3; v_call: TRBV6-6; cdr3_nt: TGTGCCAGCCGTAGAACAGATACGCAGTATTTT; cdr3_aa: CASRRTDTQYF
clone_size: -; d_call: -; j_call: TRBJ2-7; v_call: TRBV2; cdr3_nt: TGTGCCAGCAGAGAAGGACAGCAGCCTGGCGAGCAGTACTTC; cdr3_aa: CASREGQQPGEQYF
clone_size: -; d_call: -; j_call: TRBJ2-3; v_call: TRBV4-1; cdr3_nt: TGCGCCAGCAGTCTCGTACTAGGGTCAGATACGCAGTATTTT; cdr3_aa: CASSLVLGSDTQYF
clone_size: -; d_call: TRBD1; j_call: TRBJ2-4; v_call: TRBV28; cdr3_nt: TGTGCCAGCAGGCGGACAGGGGTGAACATTCAGTACTTC; cdr3_aa: CASRRTGVNIQYF
clone_size: -; d_call: -; j_call: TRBJ2-7; v_call: TRBV14; cdr3_nt: TGTGCCAGCAGCCATGAGGTTGAGTACGAGCAGTACTTC; cdr3_aa: CASSHEVEYEQYF
clone_size: -; d_call: TRBD1; j_call: TRBJ2-7; v_call: TRBV11-3; cdr3_nt: TGTGCCAGCAGCCCCAGACAGGGTCTTCCCTACGAGCAGTACTTC; cdr3_aa: CASSPRQGLPYEQYF
clone_size: -; d_call: -; j_call: TRBJ1-4; v_call: TRBV9; cdr3_nt: TGTGCCAGCAGCCCCTACGGGACACTTAATGAAAAACTGTTTTTT; cdr3_aa: CASSPYGTLNEKLFF
clone_size: -; d_call: TRBD2; j_call: TRBJ2-5; v_call: TRBV4-3; cdr3_nt: TGCGCCAGCAGCCAAGGGATCGGGACTAGCGAGACCCAGTACTTC; cdr3_aa: CASSQGIGTSETQYF
clone_size: -; d_call: TRBD2; j_call: TRBJ2-1; v_call: TRBV9; cdr3_nt: TGTGCCAGCAGCCCTAGATTAGCGGGGGGGTACAATGAGCAGTTCTTC; cdr3_aa: CASSPRLAGGYNEQFF
clone_size: -; d_call: -; j_call: TRBJ1-1; v_call: TRBV6-5; cdr3_nt: TGTGCCAGCAGTTACATTCGGGGGGCTTACACTGAAGCTTTCTTT; cdr3_aa: CASSYIRGAYTEAFF
clone_size: -; d_call: -; j_call: TRBJ2-5; v_call: TRBV5-1; cdr3_nt: TGCGCCAGCAGCTTGGTCTCGTCTAGCAGACGCCAAGAGACCCAGTACTTC; cdr3_aa: CASSLVSSSRRQETQYF
clone_size: -; d_call: TRBD2; j_call: TRBJ2-7; v_call: TRBV6-5; cdr3_nt: TGTGCCAGCAGCCCTAGGGAGGGGTTTGGCGAGCAGTACTTC; cdr3_aa: CASSPREGFGEQYF
clone_size: -; d_call: TRBD1; j_call: TRBJ1-5; v_call: TRBV28; cdr3_nt: TGTGCCAGCAGTCCCGGTCCCCGACAGGGGGATTGGCAGCCCCAGCATTTT; cdr3_aa: CASSPGPRQGDWQPQHF
clone_size: -; d_call: -; j_call: TRBJ2-4; v_call: TRBV4-2; cdr3_nt: TGTGCCAGCAGCCGAGTGTTATCCGCCGAAGCCAAAAACATTCAGTACTTC; cdr3_aa: CASSRVLSAEAKNIQYF